The sequence of this T cell receptor (beta chain) was determined in a study of shared clonotypes between healthy human individuals. V dropped 2 bases and J dropped 0 bases, with 15 bases sitting between them. The CDR3 has 17 amino acids. The germline gives CDR1 MNHEY, CDR2 SMNVEV (reference sequence). The data were produced by immunoSEQ multiplex PCR, yet TCRdb's version contains in-frame clones alone and is incomplete. The sample lists hundreds of thousands of clones, under 95% occurring once. Naive CD8 cells lacked CD45RO and underwent positive selection for CCR7, leaving out terminally differentiated effector memory CD45RA+ cells. Study donors comprised healthy, HIV-negative adults devoid of recent acute infection or vaccination. Study-wide findings and caveats: Depth was large, yet rarefaction showed that sorted-subset sequencing was incomplete.

In the case of this clone: Antigen unknown.

The V call is TRBV27, the J call TRBJ2-3; D remains ambiguous. The material sequenced was naive CD8+ T cells sorted from blood. This TCR was sampled from a man aged 30-40 years in good health. CDR3 coding DNA: TGTGCCAGCAGTTTAACCACCCCCCTTTTTAGCACAGATACGCAGTATTTT. It codes for CASSLTTPLFSTDTQYF.